This T cell receptor beta chain is drawn from a study of T cell responses to AZD1222 COVID-19 vaccine. TCRdb keeps only in-frame clones here, not all; method: immunoSEQ multiplex PCR. The table has tens of thousands of clones, approximately 86% seen once. The study's findings and limits: Spike regions recognized by vaccine-associated CD4 TCRs spanned the protein, led by 160-218 and 743-854. Unmutated variant regions reportedly attract nearly half of all spike-specific TCRs. Baseline seropositivity characterized only a handful of AZD1222 recipients.

This CDR3 spans 13 amino acids. V was clipped by 7 bases and J by 6 bases; unmatched bases: 7. Germline V lookup: CDR1 MDHEN, CDR2 SYDVKM. A remark on this clone: Its cognate antigen is unknown.

This chain joins TRBV28 and TRBJ2-7; TRBD1 matches 9 bases. The material was peripheral blood, obtained on day 0 of AZD1222 vaccination. The receptor comes from an adult in good health. CDR3 DNA: TGTGCCAGCAAGGGGACAGGGAGGGGCGAGCAGTACTTC. This encodes CASKGTGRGEQYF.